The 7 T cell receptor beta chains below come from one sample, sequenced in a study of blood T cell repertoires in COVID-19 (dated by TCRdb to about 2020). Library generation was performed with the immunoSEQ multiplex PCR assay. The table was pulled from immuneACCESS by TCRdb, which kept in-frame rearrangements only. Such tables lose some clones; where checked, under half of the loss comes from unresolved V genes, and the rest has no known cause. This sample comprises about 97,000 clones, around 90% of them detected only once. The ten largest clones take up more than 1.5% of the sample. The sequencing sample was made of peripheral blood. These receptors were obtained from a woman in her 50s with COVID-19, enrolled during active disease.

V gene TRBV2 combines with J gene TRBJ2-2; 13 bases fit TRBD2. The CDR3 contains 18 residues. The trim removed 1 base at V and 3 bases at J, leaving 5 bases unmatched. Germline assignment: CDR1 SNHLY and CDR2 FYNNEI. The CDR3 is CASSEVGLAGSYTGELFF. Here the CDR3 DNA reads TGTGCCAGCAGTGAAGTGGGACTAGCGGGGTCCTACACCGGGGAGCTGTTTTTT. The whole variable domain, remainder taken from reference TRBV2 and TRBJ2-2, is EPEVTQTPSHQVTQMGQEVILRCVPISNHLYFYWYRQILGQKVEFLVSFYNNEISEKSEIFDDQFSVERPDGSNFTLKIRSTKLEDSAMYFCASSEVGLAGSYTGELFFGEGSRLTVL.

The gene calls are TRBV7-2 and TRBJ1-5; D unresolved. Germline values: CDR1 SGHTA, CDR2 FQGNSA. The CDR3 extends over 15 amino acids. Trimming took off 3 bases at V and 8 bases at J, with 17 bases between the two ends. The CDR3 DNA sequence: TGTGCCAGCAGCTTTTCTCAAGGATTCGGGGAGCCCCAGCATTTT. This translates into CASSFSQGFGEPQHF.

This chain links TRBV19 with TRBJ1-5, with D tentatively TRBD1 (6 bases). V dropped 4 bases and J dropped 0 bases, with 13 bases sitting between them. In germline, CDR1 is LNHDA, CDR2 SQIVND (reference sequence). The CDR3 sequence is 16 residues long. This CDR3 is CASSTMGHYSNQPQHF. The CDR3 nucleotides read TGTGCCAGTAGTACAATGGGACACTATAGCAATCAGCCCCAGCATTTT.

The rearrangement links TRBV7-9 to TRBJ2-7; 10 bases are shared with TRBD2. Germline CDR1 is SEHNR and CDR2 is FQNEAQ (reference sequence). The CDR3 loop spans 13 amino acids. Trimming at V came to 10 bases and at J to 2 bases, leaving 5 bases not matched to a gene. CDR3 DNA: TGTGCCATCTCAACTAGCGGGGCCTACGAGCAGTACTTC. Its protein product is CAISTSGAYEQYF. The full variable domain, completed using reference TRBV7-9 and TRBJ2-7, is DTGVSQNPRHKITKRGQNVTFRCDPISEHNRLYWYRQTLGQGPEFLTYFQNEAQLEKSRLLSDRFSAERPKGSFSTLEIQRTEQGDSAMYLCAISTSGAYEQYFGPGTRLTVT.

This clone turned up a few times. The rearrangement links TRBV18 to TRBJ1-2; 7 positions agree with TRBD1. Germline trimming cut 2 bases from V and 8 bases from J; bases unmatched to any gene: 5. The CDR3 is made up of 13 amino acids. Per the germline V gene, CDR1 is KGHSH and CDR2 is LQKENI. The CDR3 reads CASSPDRAGGYTF. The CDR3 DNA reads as TGTGCCAGCTCACCAGACAGGGCTGGGGGCTACACCTTC.

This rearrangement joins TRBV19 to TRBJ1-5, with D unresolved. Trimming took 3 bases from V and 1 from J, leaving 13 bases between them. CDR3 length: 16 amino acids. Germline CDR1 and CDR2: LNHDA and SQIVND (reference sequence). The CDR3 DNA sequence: TGTGCCAGTAGTATTGGTGGGCACCGCAGCAATCAGCCCCAGCATTTT. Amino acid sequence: CASSIGGHRSNQPQHF.

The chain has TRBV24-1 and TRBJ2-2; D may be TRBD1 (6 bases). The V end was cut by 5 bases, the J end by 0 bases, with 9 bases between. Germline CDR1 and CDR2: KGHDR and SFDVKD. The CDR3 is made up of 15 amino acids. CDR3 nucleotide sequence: TGTGCCACCAGTGCCGGGACACCGAACACCGGGGAGCTGTTTTTT. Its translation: CATSAGTPNTGELFF.